This T cell receptor (beta chain) came from a study of human T cells and chemical hapten exposure. Study summary: Variability of per-sample TCR yields stemmed mainly from small differences in pooled library volume. Broader study findings: Among expanded TCRs, significantly more large CDR3 similarity clusters formed than among controls.

Trimming stripped 1 base from V and 4 bases from J, with 10 bases between. The CDR3 has 14 residues. Germline CDR1 MDHEN, CDR2 SYDVKM. At least ten counts were recorded for this clonotype. Its antigen remains unknown. Individual cDNA molecules received unique molecular identifiers in the library. MiXCR, run by TCRdb on the RACE reads, gives a single entry per CDR3 protein. The sample includes approximately 320,000 distinct CDR3 sequences, 4.5% to 7% seen only once; the top ten take under 9.5%. Time point denoted: pre-sensitization, week 0. The treatment is: therapeutic diphenylcyclopropenone sensitization with weekly scalp DPC.

This sequence originates from a young woman with alopecia areata. Some clones in this sample may be carry-over from other donors' samples. The gene calls are TRBV28 and TRBJ2-5; D is uncertain. This specimen was whole blood, taken in connection with sensitization to the hapten diphenylcyclopropenone (DPC). Written as DNA, the CDR3 is TGTGCCAGCAGTTTATATGCAGGCGGAGAGACCCAGTACTTC. It codes for CASSLYAGGETQYF.